What follows is one T cell receptor beta chain and its context. Its antigen is currently unknown. Germline-derived CDR1 and CDR2 are SGHRS and YFSETQ. This CDR3 has 14 residues. V was pared by 1 base and J by 2 bases, with 6 bases between. The sample belongs to a study of cytomegalovirus exposure and HLA in healthy donors. Study at large: Across under 450 genotyped donors, approximately 80% landed in the Caucasian-associated ancestry cluster.

PCR employed 60 Vbeta and 13 Jbeta primers. Produced via immunoSEQ multiplex PCR; TCRdb's table is partial and in-frame only. In the table there are 60,000 or so clones, roughly 70% of which are singletons. Whole-study findings and limits: Through in vitro validation, three CMV-associated chains were shown to be specific for CMV antigens. In an earlier analysis, in 587 donors, most V segments appeared productive either ~90% or ~30% of the time.

Material for sequencing was PBMCs. The V call is TRBV5-1, the J call TRBJ2-2, with no clear D. This receptor was taken from a man aged 45-65 years in good health and CMV-seropositive. The CDR3 DNA reads TGCGCCAGCAGCTTGAGAGGTAACACCGGGGAGCTGTTTTTT. Protein: CASSLRGNTGELFF.